What follows are 29 T cell receptor beta chains derived from one specimen sequenced in a study of T-cell reconstitution after alpha-beta-depleted transplantation in children. TCRbeta library construction was performed incorporating unique molecular identifiers. Each CDR3 protein gets one entry after TCRdb re-called the PCR reads with MiXCR. The sample has about 460,000 distinct CDR3 sequences, 9.5% to 12% seen once. The sequencing here drew on PBMCs, mostly from graft donor cells, taken 180 days after TCRalphabeta/CD19-depleted stem cell transplant. The receptors stem from a female patient aged 2 to 10 who had a stem cell transplant for aplastic anemia, so the T cells may come from the graft donor.

This clonotype was seen a few times. The gene calls are TRBV19 and TRBJ1-3; the D is unclear. Germline V gene lookup returns CDR1 LNHDA and CDR2 SQIVND (reference sequence). V dropped 3 bases and J dropped 2 bases, with 14 bases sitting between them. There are 16 residues in the CDR3. CDR3 in amino acids: CASSILLGTAGNTIYF. CDR3 DNA: TGTGCCAGTAGTATCCTTTTAGGTACAGCTGGAAACACCATATATTTT.

This chain links TRBV20-1 with TRBJ2-2; 11 bases match TRBD2. The CDR3 has 19 amino acids. V gave up 0 bases and J gave up 7 bases; unmatched junction bases: 16. Germline values: CDR1 DFQATT, CDR2 SNEGSKA (reference sequence). CDR3 DNA: TGCAGTGCTAGAGACGTTTTTCTAGCGGGAGGCCATCGAGGCGGGGAGCTGTTTTTT. Its translation is CSARDVFLAGGHRGGELFF.

This clonotype has at least ten counts. The rearrangement uses TRBV29-1 and TRBJ2-3; D gene unclear. This CDR3 has 14 amino acids. V was pared by 5 bases and J by 3 bases, with 15 bases between. The germline gives CDR1 SQVTM, CDR2 ANQGSEA. CDR3 amino acids: CSVQIVKETDTQYF. CDR3 coding DNA: TGCAGCGTTCAGATCGTAAAAGAAACAGATACGCAGTATTTT.

This clonotype was observed at least ten times. J is TRBJ1-4 and V is TRBV5-1; TRBD1 aligns across 12 bases. After removal of 4 bases from V and 11 bases from J, the junction contained 6 bases not matched to a gene. Germline CDR1 reads SGHRS; CDR2 reads YFSETQ. The CDR3 loop spans 14 amino acids. The CDR3 loop is CASSTRDRGRKLFF. Here the CDR3 DNA reads TGCGCCAGCAGCACTCGGGACAGGGGGCGCAAACTGTTTTTT.

The chain employs TRBV20-1 and TRBJ2-7; perhaps D is TRBD1 or TRBD2 (5 bases each). Germline CDR1 and CDR2: DFQATT and SNEGSKA (reference sequence). This CDR3 is 18 amino acids long. Trimming shortened V by 0 bases and J by 2 bases, and 23 bases separated the two germline ends. CDR3 loop: CSARDIAGTASSPYEQYF. The CDR3 DNA is TGCAGTGCTAGAGATATAGCCGGGACCGCCAGCTCCCCCTACGAGCAGTACTTC.

This clonotype turned up a few times. The chain couples TRBV29-1 to TRBJ2-2, with a possible D match to TRBD2 (6 bases). CDR1 is SQVTM, CDR2 ANQGSEA, per germline. There are 14 residues in the CDR3. With 5 bases removed from V and 3 bases from J, the gap between germline ends came to 13 bases. The CDR3 reads CSVLGRDYTGELFF. For the CDR3, the DNA is TGCAGCGTTCTGGGGCGGGACTACACCGGGGAGCTGTTTTTT.

This clonotype was found a few times. The chain is built from TRBV7-9 and TRBJ2-1; a weak D match, TRBD1 (6 bases). Trimming took 9 bases from V and 5 from J, leaving 14 bases between them. The CDR3 extends over 13 amino acids. Germline loops: CDR1 SEHNR, CDR2 FQNEAQ (reference sequence). DNA of the CDR3: TGTGCCAGTAGAGGGGGAGTAAACAATGAGCAGTTCTTC. Protein product: CASRGGVNNEQFF.

This clonotype occurred many times. This rearrangement joins TRBV20-1 to TRBJ1-2, with D unclear. V was shortened by 4 bases and J by 8 bases, with 17 bases between the two germline ends. Per germline, CDR1 DFQATT and CDR2 SNEGSKA (reference sequence). The CDR3 length is 13 residues. The CDR3 reads CSAKRPNREGYTF. In DNA form, the CDR3 reads TGCAGTGCTAAGAGACCGAACAGAGAGGGCTACACCTTC.

V is TRBV7-2 and J is TRBJ1-2, with a tentative D call TRBD1 (6 bases). This CDR3 is built from 15 residues. The V end lost 2 bases, the J end lost 4 bases, and 14 bases lay between the germline ends. Germline CDR1 reads SGHTA; CDR2 reads FQGNSA. The CDR3 spells CASSLNGGGFYGYTF. The CDR3, as DNA: TGTGCCAGCAGCTTAAACGGGGGCGGATTCTATGGCTACACCTTC.

The genes are TRBV24-1 and TRBJ2-3; D call uncertain. The CDR3 length is 12 residues. Trimming took 6 bases from V and 3 from J, leaving 6 bases between them. The germline gives CDR1 KGHDR, CDR2 SFDVKD. CDR3 sequence: CATSLGTDTQYF. The CDR3, as DNA: TGTGCCACCAGTCTCGGGACAGATACGCAGTATTTT.

This clonotype was observed a handful of times. The chain carries TRBV6-1 and TRBJ1-2; 11 nucleotides match TRBD1. Unmatched junction bases numbered 8, after V lost 2 bases and J lost 0 bases. CDR1 MNHNS and CDR2 SASEGT come from the germline V gene. The CDR3 contains 18 residues. The CDR3 loop is CASSEYWTGGGPNYGYTF. CDR3 bases: TGTGCCAGCAGTGAATATTGGACAGGGGGCGGCCCTAACTATGGCTACACCTTC.

This clonotype was seen at least ten times. The chain joins TRBV29-1 to TRBJ1-1; D unclear. V was clipped by 0 bases and J by 5 bases, with 10 bases between them. Germline values: CDR1 SQVTM, CDR2 ANQGSEA. This CDR3 has 13 amino acids. The CDR3: CSVEDFQGTEAFF. DNA of the CDR3: TGCAGCGTTGAAGACTTCCAAGGGACTGAAGCTTTCTTT.

Many counts were recorded for this clonotype. The chain is built from TRBV15 and TRBJ2-3; possibly TRBD2 for D (6 bases). The CDR3 is 15 residues long. V was cut by 8 bases and J by 2 bases, with 17 bases left in between. CDR1 LNHNV and CDR2 YYDKDF come from the germline V gene (reference sequence). CDR3 bases: TGTGCCACCGCCCCCGGGCGGGGATACACAGATACGCAGTATTTT. Its translation is CATAPGRGYTDTQYF.

CDR3 coding DNA: TGTGCCAGCAGCGTAGGGCCGGGGCGAAGTCCCCAGCATTTT. Protein product: CASSVGPGRSPQHF. The chain couples TRBV9 to TRBJ1-5; weak D call: TRBD1 (5 bases). The CDR3 contains 14 residues. V lost 0 bases and J lost 10, with 14 bases in between. Germline CDR1 reads SGDLS; CDR2 reads YYNGEE.

This clonotype was seen a few times. The rearrangement links TRBV27 to TRBJ2-7; a possible D gene is TRBD2 (5 bases). CDR3 length equals 13 residues. Between the trimmed V and J ends, which lost 5 bases and 6 bases, there was a span of 14 bases. The germline gives CDR1 MNHEY, CDR2 SMNVEV (reference sequence). CDR3 DNA: TGTGCCAGCAGTCCAAGAAACCGGGGCGAGCAGTACTTC. Translating gives CASSPRNRGEQYF.

The chain combines TRBV18 with TRBJ1-2; D may be TRBD1 (5 bases). Trimming removed 0 bases from V and 3 bases from J, with 8 bases in between. Germline CDR1 KGHSH, CDR2 LQKENI. The CDR3 is 14 amino acids. The CDR3 DNA follows: TGTGCCAGCTCACCACCGGCAGGGCACTATGGCTACACCTTC. Its protein is CASSPPAGHYGYTF. The full variable domain, rest sourced from reference TRBV18 and TRBJ1-2, is NAGVMQNPRHLVRRRGQEARLRCSPMKGHSHVYWYRQLPEEGLKFMVYLQKENIIDESGMPKERFSAEFPKEGPSILRIQQVVRGDSAAYFCASSPPAGHYGYTFGSGTRLTVV.

This clonotype was seen a few times. The chain carries TRBV5-1 and TRBJ1-2; D is uncertain. The CDR3 covers 13 residues. Germline V lookup: CDR1 SGHRS, CDR2 YFSETQ. V gave up 0 bases and J gave up 7 bases, with 10 bases separating them. CDR3 region: CASSLDGGSGYTF. CDR3 bases: TGCGCCAGCAGCTTGGATGGAGGCTCTGGCTACACCTTC.

Many counts were recorded for this clonotype. The rearrangement links TRBV20-1 to TRBJ2-3; TRBD2 matches 9 bases. Losses at the gene ends were 1 base for V and 0 bases for J; bases not matched to a gene: 8. Germline CDR1 reads DFQATT; CDR2 reads SNEGSKA (reference sequence). The CDR3 length is 17 residues. CDR3 in amino acids: CSARVSGRRGSTDTQYF. CDR3 nucleotide sequence: TGCAGTGCTAGAGTTAGCGGGAGAAGAGGGAGCACAGATACGCAGTATTTT.

This clonotype was seen a few times. V and J are TRBV20-1 and TRBJ2-2, with 8 bases fitting TRBD2. The CDR3 extends over 15 amino acids. V lost 1 base and J lost 5; bases outside the gene matches: 6. CDR1 is DFQATT and CDR2 is SNEGSKA in the germline V gene (reference sequence). The CDR3 sequence: CSARATGGRTGELFF. CDR3 in DNA: TGCAGTGCTAGAGCTACGGGAGGGAGAACCGGGGAGCTGTTTTTT.

This chain uses TRBV29-1 with TRBJ2-1; 11 nucleotides agree with TRBD1. The CDR3 spans 15 residues. Looked up from germline, CDR1 is SQVTM and CDR2 is ANQGSEA. The CDR3 DNA sequence: TGCAGTTTTCTTTCTTGGGGGACAGGGGGGAATGAGCAGTTCTTC. Translated, it gives CSFLSWGTGGNEQFF.

This clonotype was counted between two and nine times. The chain combines TRBV5-1 with TRBJ1-1; D possibly corresponds to TRBD1 (6 bases). Germline assignment: CDR1 SGHRS and CDR2 YFSETQ. V lost 4 bases and J 1 base, leaving 20 bases between the germline ends. The CDR3 runs to 17 residues. The CDR3 DNA reads as TGCGCCAGCAGCGCCCCACGGGCAGGGGATTCGAACACTGAAGCTTTCTTT. Protein sequence: CASSAPRAGDSNTEAFF.

This chain connects TRBV7-3 to TRBJ2-6; D is undetermined. Germline V lookup: CDR1 SGHTA, CDR2 FQGTGA. The length of the CDR3 is 16 residues. V shed 5 bases and J shed 4 bases, with 15 bases lying between them. DNA for the CDR3: TGTGCCAGCAGCCCCTCCCGGAGCCCCGGGGCCAACGTCCTGACTTTC. Amino acid sequence: CASSPSRSPGANVLTF.

This clonotype was observed a few times. The rearrangement links TRBV20-1 to TRBJ1-2; 11 bases fit TRBD1. CDR3 length: 14 residues. Germline lookup yields CDR1 DFQATT and CDR2 SNEGSKA (reference sequence). V was clipped by 6 bases and J by 0 bases; unmatched bases: 3. CDR3 sequence reads: CSAPDRGPNYGYTF. Here the CDR3 DNA reads TGCAGTGCCCCGGACAGGGGGCCTAACTATGGCTACACCTTC.

This clonotype occurred a few times. V is TRBV30 and J is TRBJ1-1, with D hard to call. CDR3 length: 13 amino acids. The V and J ends lost 1 base and 2 bases respectively, with 8 bases between them. CDR1 and CDR2 from the germline V gene are GTSNPN and SVGIG (reference sequence). The CDR3 DNA sequence: TGTGCCTGGAGTGAGGACGTAAACACTGAAGCTTTCTTT. Amino acid sequence: CAWSEDVNTEAFF.

This clonotype was counted only a few times. The V gene is TRBV7-9, the J gene TRBJ2-7, with 7 bases that match TRBD1. The J segment lost 7 bases and the V segment lost 5 bases, leaving 11 bases of the junction unmatched. The CDR3 contains 14 residues. Germline V CDR1 and CDR2: SEHNR, FQNEAQ (reference sequence). CDR3 DNA: TGTGCCAGCAGCCTCCGGGACAGTTCACGGGAGCAGTACTTC. Amino acids: CASSLRDSSREQYF.

This chain uses TRBV2 with TRBJ1-2; D is ambiguous. Trimming removed 0 bases from V and 1 base from J, with 6 bases in between. Per germline, CDR1 SNHLY and CDR2 FYNNEI. The CDR3 is made up of 14 amino acids. The CDR3 DNA sequence: TGTGCCAGCAGTGAAGCCCCCGGTAACTATGGCTACACCTTC. Encoded protein: CASSEAPGNYGYTF.

The V gene is TRBV21-1, the J gene TRBJ2-7; the DNA was not used to check the table's D call, TRBD1. TRBV21-1 is given as a pseudogene. CDR3 length equals 15 residues. CDR3 in DNA: TGTGCCAGCAGCAATGGGGACAGGTCCTGTCCACGGCAGTACGTC. Its translation: CASSNGDRSCPRQYV.

V and J are TRBV6-5 and TRBJ2-7; D is possibly TRBD2 (6 bases). The CDR3 runs 16 residues. Germline CDR1 reads MNHEY; CDR2 reads SVGAGI. V was cut by 2 bases and J by 0 bases, with 14 bases left in between. For the CDR3, the DNA is TGTGCCAGCAGTTACGGGGGTAGCGGAAGCTCCTACGAGCAGTACGTC. Translated, it gives CASSYGGSGSSYEQYV.

The V gene is TRBV3-1, the J gene TRBJ2-1; 12 bases are a match to TRBD2. The CDR3 is 16 residues long. Germline V gives CDR1 LGHDT, CDR2 YNNKEL (reference sequence). Trimming cost V 2 bases and J 10 bases; bases outside gene matches: 9. CDR3 sequence reads: CASSQRALAGGREQFF. CDR3 bases: TGTGCCAGCAGCCAAAGGGCTCTAGCGGGAGGGCGAGAGCAGTTCTTC.